This T cell receptor beta chain derives from a study of blood T cell repertoires in COVID-19. Background on the study: Spain, Italy and the United States supplied samples that represented acute and convalescent COVID-19. PBMCs, B-cell-depleted T cells, or T cells provided the cDNA or gDNA that made up the material.

This clone was seen only once. Germline CDR1 reads SGDLS; CDR2 reads YYNGEE. Trimming cost V 2 bases and J 8 bases, with 16 bases left between them. The CDR3 loop spans 15 amino acids. Original data processing: Using reference gene primer amplification, nucleated cell counts were estimated. This table comes from immunoSEQ multiplex PCR, and its TCRdb copy is limited to in-frame clones, with some not included. Clonal size and the V and J genes are those of that table, whereas D and trimming came from the DNA. Here the sample spans roughly 180,000 clones, roughly nine tenths being singletons. This TCR derives from a man aged 70-80 years with active or convalescent COVID-19. V usage is TRBV9 and J usage is TRBJ1-4; D remains ambiguous. Sequencing input: peripheral blood. The CDR3, as DNA: TGTGCCAGCAGCGTTGAGGTTGGAGGGAGGGAAAAACTGTTTTTT. It specifies CASSVEVGGREKLFF.